Listed below are T cell receptor beta chains from one sample, sequenced in a study of cytomegalovirus exposure and HLA in healthy donors. TCRdb's table, derived via immunoSEQ multiplex PCR, lists solely in-frame clones and lacks some. Of roughly 79,000 clones listed, 90% to 95% are singletons. Sample: PBMCs. These receptors all stem from a man younger than 30 in good health and CMV-seronegative. CDR3s include the opening cysteine and the closing phenylalanine or tryptophan. The D gene is left open where the match is weak. Clone size is given for some rows only: seen once, a few or many times, or a class if the clone is expanded.

14	TRBJ2-1	.	.	TRBV11-2	CASSPRGTYNEQFF	TGTGCCAGCAGCCCTAGGGGGACCTACAATGAGCAGTTCTTC
12	TRBJ1-2	.	.	TRBV30	CAWGTVGVGYTF	TGTGCCTGGGGTACAGTAGGGGTAGGCTACACCTTC
15	TRBJ1-4	.	TRBD1	TRBV15	CATSRTRDRAEKLFF	TGTGCCACCAGCAGGACCCGGGACAGGGCTGAAAAACTGTTTTTT
14	TRBJ1-4	once	.	TRBV4-1	CASSHIGTHEKLFF	TGCGCCAGCAGCCACATCGGGACACATGAAAAACTGTTTTTT
12	TRBJ1-1	.	.	TRBV27	CASSPGSTEAFF	TGTGCCAGCAGTCCCGGGAGCACTGAAGCTTTCTTT
14	TRBJ2-2	.	.	TRBV19	CASSAKAQAGELFF	TGTGCCAGTAGTGCCAAGGCCCAGGCCGGGGAGCTGTTTTTT
12	TRBJ1-2	.	.	TRBV12-5	CASGFDTYGYTF	TGTGCTAGTGGTTTCGACACCTATGGCTACACCTTC
13	TRBJ2-7	.	TRBD1	TRBV18	CASSPPDRGEQYF	TGTGCCAGCTCACCTCCGGACAGGGGAGAGCAGTACTTC
15	TRBJ2-6	.	.	TRBV5-5	CASSTPSSGANVLTF	TGTGCCAGCAGCACCCCCAGCTCTGGGGCCAACGTCCTGACTTTC
17	TRBJ1-5	.	TRBD1	TRBV2	CASSGLTGGAGGQPQHF	TGTGCCAGCAGTGGTTTGACAGGGGGCGCGGGAGGTCAGCCCCAGCATTTT
15	TRBJ2-1	.	.	TRBV9	CASSAGGTGSNEQFF	TGTGCCAGCAGCGCCGGGGGTACGGGTTCCAATGAGCAGTTCTTC
14	TRBJ2-7	.	.	TRBV12-5	CASGLQGITYEQYF	TGTGCTAGTGGCCTTCAGGGGATTACCTACGAGCAGTACTTC
15	TRBJ2-5	.	TRBD2	TRBV10-2	CASRQSGGAAETQYF	TGCGCCAGCAGGCAAAGCGGGGGGGCCGCAGAGACCCAGTACTTC
15	TRBJ2-5	.	TRBD2	TRBV11-2	CASSPSGRDQETQYF	TGTGCCAGCAGCCCTAGCGGGAGGGATCAAGAGACCCAGTACTTC
15	TRBJ1-4	.	.	TRBV7-8	CASSSRQANNEKLFF	TGTGCCAGCAGCTCCCGACAGGCTAATAATGAAAAACTGTTTTTT
13	TRBJ1-1	.	.	TRBV19	CASSMHVETEAFF	TGTGCCAGTAGTATGCATGTGGAGACTGAAGCTTTCTTT
16	TRBJ2-3	.	TRBD2	TRBV18	CASSPRTSGSTDTQYF	TGTGCCAGCTCACCTAGAACTAGCGGGAGCACAGATACGCAGTATTTT
14	TRBJ1-1	.	TRBD1	TRBV6-4	CASSQLAPGQGAFF	TGTGCCAGCAGCCAACTGGCCCCGGGACAGGGGGCTTTCTTT
15	TRBJ1-1	.	.	TRBV7-9	CASSPITLANTEAFF	TGTGCCAGCAGCCCGATTACGCTGGCCAACACTGAAGCTTTCTTT
16	TRBJ1-1	.	.	TRBV10-3	CAISGGWLGVNTEAFF	TGTGCCATCAGTGGAGGCTGGCTGGGAGTGAACACTGAAGCTTTCTTT
15	TRBJ1-1	.	.	TRBV6-1	CASSGGRLGDTEAFF	TGTGCCAGCAGTGGGGGACGACTAGGGGACACTGAAGCTTTCTTT
21	TRBJ2-3	.	TRBD1	TRBV5-1	CASSLRPATRPGQGVADTQYF	TGCGCCAGCAGCCTGAGGCCCGCGACTCGACCGGGACAGGGGGTTGCAGATACGCAGTATTTT
15	TRBJ1-4	.	.	TRBV18	CASSPLQGNRGKLFF	TGTGCCAGCTCACCGTTACAGGGAAATAGGGGAAAACTGTTTTTT
14	TRBJ2-3	.	.	TRBV7-9	CASSLQTTSDTQYF	TGTGCCAGCAGCCTACAGACTACTAGCGATACGCAGTATTTT
13	TRBJ1-2	.	TRBD1	TRBV6-1	CASRTGDGYGYTF	TGTGCCAGCAGGACAGGGGACGGCTATGGCTACACCTTC
15	TRBJ1-5	once	.	TRBV7-2	CASSSTGLPNQPQHF	TGTGCCAGCAGCTCCACGGGACTTCCTAATCAGCCCCAGCATTTT
13	TRBJ2-7	.	.	TRBV5-4	CASSVGGGYEQYF	TGTGCCAGCAGCGTAGGGGGGGGCTACGAGCAGTACTTC
15	TRBJ2-2	.	.	TRBV27	CASSRDRMNTGELFF	TGTGCCAGCAGTCGTGACAGGATGAACACCGGGGAGCTGTTTTTT
17	TRBJ2-2	.	TRBD1	TRBV9	CASSKWTGSVGTGELFF	TGTGCCAGCAGCAAGTGGACAGGATCTGTGGGCACCGGGGAGCTGTTTTTT
15	TRBJ1-6	.	TRBD1	TRBV4-2	CASSQEGTGKSPLHF	TGTGCCAGCAGCCAAGAAGGGACAGGGAAATCACCCCTCCACTTT
17	TRBJ2-5	.	TRBD2	TRBV11-2	CASSLPGLAVHQETQYF	TGTGCCAGCAGCCTACCGGGACTAGCGGTACACCAAGAGACCCAGTACTTC
14	TRBJ1-4	.	.	TRBV11-3	CASSPRGGGEKLFF	TGTGCCAGCAGCCCCCGGGGGGGCGGTGAAAAACTGTTTTTT
13	TRBJ2-7	once	TRBD1	TRBV30	CAWSVDRGPIRYF	TGTGCCTGGAGTGTAGACAGGGGTCCGATCCGGTACTTC
13	TRBJ2-7	once	TRBD1	TRBV29-1	CSVGPGQYYEQYF	TGCAGCGTAGGACCGGGACAGTACTACGAGCAGTACTTC
14	TRBJ1-2	.	TRBD1	TRBV5-1	CASSLDRGAGGYTF	TGCGCCAGCAGCTTGGACAGGGGGGCGGGTGGCTACACCTTC
16	TRBJ2-7	.	.	TRBV4-1	CASSQDSGAGSYEQYF	TGCGCCAGCAGCCAAGATTCAGGGGCGGGCTCCTACGAGCAGTACTTC
11	TRBJ2-7	.	.	TRBV11-2	CASSLFFEQYF	TGTGCCAGCAGCTTATTCTTCGAGCAGTACTTC
14	TRBJ1-2	.	TRBD1	TRBV11-2	CASSPRTGRGGYTF	TGTGCCAGCAGCCCCCGGACAGGGCGGGGAGGCTACACCTTC
18	TRBJ2-7	.	TRBD2	TRBV5-1	CASRLMTSGGLLVGEQYF	TGCGCCAGCAGACTGATGACTAGCGGGGGCCTTCTCGTGGGTGAGCAGTACTTC
19	TRBJ2-5	.	.	TRBV10-1	CASSESSRTSESEEETQYF	TGCGCCAGCAGTGAGTCATCCCGCACCAGTGAAAGTGAAGAAGAGACCCAGTACTTC
15	TRBJ1-2	once	TRBD1	TRBV5-8	CASRAAGGANYGYTF	TGTGCCAGCAGGGCAGCAGGGGGCGCCAACTATGGCTACACCTTC
15	TRBJ2-3	.	.	TRBV18	CASSGTGLSTDTQYF	TGTGCCAGCTCAGGTACAGGGCTCAGCACAGATACGCAGTATTTT
15	TRBJ1-1	.	.	TRBV18	CASSPDQGWSTEAFF	TGTGCCAGCTCACCCGATCAGGGATGGAGCACTGAAGCTTTCTTT
14	TRBJ1-2	.	TRBD1	TRBV28	CASTVTRTGYGYTF	TGTGCCAGCACAGTAACTAGGACAGGCTATGGCTACACCTTC
13	TRBJ1-2	.	TRBD1	TRBV6-5	CASSYDRGVGYTF	TGTGCCAGCAGTTATGACAGGGGGGTTGGCTACACCTTC
15	TRBJ1-1	.	TRBD1	TRBV11-2	CASSPPDRTDTEAFF	TGTGCCAGCAGCCCCCCGGACAGGACGGACACTGAAGCTTTCTTT
15	TRBJ1-1	.	TRBD1	TRBV10-3	CAISESWGQGGEAFF	TGTGCCATCAGTGAGTCGTGGGGACAGGGCGGTGAAGCTTTCTTT
14	TRBJ1-1	.	.	TRBV11-2	CASSFGGDYAEAFF	TGTGCCAGCAGCTTCGGGGGGGACTATGCTGAAGCTTTCTTT
14	TRBJ2-7	.	.	TRBV25-1	CASSEFGGLDEQYF	TGTGCCAGCAGTGAATTCGGGGGGCTCGACGAGCAGTACTTC
16	TRBJ1-1	.	TRBD1	TRBV6-5	CASSYGQGAVNTEAFF	TGTGCCAGCAGTTATGGACAGGGGGCAGTGAACACTGAAGCTTTCTTT
19	TRBJ2-7	.	TRBD2	TRBV13	CASSQLRTSGRASSYEQYF	TGTGCCAGCAGCCAACTCCGGACTAGCGGGAGGGCCAGCTCCTACGAGCAGTACTTC
13	TRBJ2-7	.	TRBD1	TRBV2	CASSRDRDYEQYF	TGTGCCAGCTCCCGGGACAGGGATTACGAGCAGTACTTC
14	TRBJ1-1	.	.	TRBV18	CASSSLTGNTEAFF	TGTGCCAGCTCTTCTTTGACAGGGAACACTGAAGCTTTCTTT
17	TRBJ1-2	.	.	TRBV4-2	CASSQVRGGIANYGYTF	TGTGCCAGCAGCCAAGTACGTGGGGGGATAGCTAACTATGGCTACACCTTC
15	TRBJ2-7	.	TRBD2	TRBV11-3	CASSFLGGSSYEQYF	TGTGCCAGCAGCTTCCTGGGGGGGAGTTCCTACGAGCAGTACTTC
14	TRBJ1-2	.	.	TRBV7-8	CASSQGLPNYGYTF	TGTGCCAGCAGCCAGGGACTCCCTAACTATGGCTACACCTTC
12	TRBJ1-4	.	.	TRBV29-1	CSVDGQGEKLFF	TGCAGCGTTGACGGTCAGGGCGAAAAACTGTTTTTT
15	TRBJ1-5	.	.	TRBV4-1	CASSPLMASNQPQHF	TGCGCCAGCAGCCCCCTCATGGCTAGCAATCAGCCCCAGCATTTT
13	TRBJ1-2	few	TRBD1	TRBV7-9	CASSGTGNYGYTF	TGTGCCAGCAGCGGGACAGGGAACTATGGCTACACCTTC
14	TRBJ1-2	once	.	TRBV7-9	CASRANLETTGYTF	TGTGCCAGCAGGGCTAATTTGGAGACGACTGGCTACACCTTC